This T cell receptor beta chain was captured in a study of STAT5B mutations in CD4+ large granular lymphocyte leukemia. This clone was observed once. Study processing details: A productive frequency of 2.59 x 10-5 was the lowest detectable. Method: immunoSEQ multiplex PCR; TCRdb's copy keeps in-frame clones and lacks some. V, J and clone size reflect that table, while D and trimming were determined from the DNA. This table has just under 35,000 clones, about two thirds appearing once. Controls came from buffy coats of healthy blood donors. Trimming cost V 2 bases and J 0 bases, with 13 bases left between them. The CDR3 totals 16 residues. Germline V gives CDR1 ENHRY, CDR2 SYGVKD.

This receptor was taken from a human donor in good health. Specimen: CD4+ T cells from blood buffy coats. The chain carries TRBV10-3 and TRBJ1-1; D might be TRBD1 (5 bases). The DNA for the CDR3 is TGTGCCATCAGTGAGAGAAGGGGCGGGGTGAACACTGAAGCTTTCTTT. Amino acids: CAISERRGGVNTEAFF.